The 17 T cell receptor beta chains presented below share a single source sample, sequenced in a study of blood T cell repertoires in COVID-19. TCRdb's copy holds only in-frame clones and misses some; the assay was immunoSEQ multiplex PCR. The sample has tens of thousands of clones, 80% to 90% seen once; the top ten hold around a sixth. Sequences were obtained from peripheral blood. The receptor source for this set is a human donor in a cohort sampled during active COVID-19. The donor label of this sample is uncertain.

The rearrangement uses TRBV7-9 and TRBJ1-1; weak D call: TRBD1 (6 bases). The CDR3 is 11 amino acids. CDR1 and CDR2 from the germline V gene are SEHNR and FQNEAQ (reference sequence). Trimming left V 5 bases short and J 7 bases short, with 8 bases between. Here the CDR3 reads CASSRTVEAFF. The CDR3 DNA follows: TGTGCCAGCAGCAGGACAGTTGAAGCTTTCTTT.

This clone appeared a single time. The chain recombines TRBV2 with TRBJ2-5; D might be TRBD1 (7 bases). Trimming shortened V by 11 bases and J by 4 bases, and 17 bases separated the two germline ends. The CDR3 spans 13 residues. Per germline, CDR1 SNHLY and CDR2 FYNNEI. CDR3 sequence (DNA): TGTGCCTCCCAGGGGGGCGCGGGAGAGACCCAGTACTTC. Translated: CASQGGAGETQYF.

This rearrangement joins TRBV11-2 to TRBJ2-4; D is possibly TRBD1 (6 bases). Trimming left V 3 bases short and J 0 bases short, with 9 bases between. The CDR3 is 15 amino acids. Germline V gives CDR1 SGHAT, CDR2 FQNNGV. This CDR3 reads CASSFGQIAKNIQYF. The CDR3 DNA reads TGTGCCAGCAGCTTTGGACAGATAGCCAAAAACATTCAGTACTTC.

This clone was recorded a few times. V gene TRBV27 combines with J gene TRBJ1-2; D possibly corresponds to TRBD1 (6 bases). Germline V lookup: CDR1 MNHEY, CDR2 SMNVEV (reference sequence). The CDR3 has 13 amino acids. Deletions cut 6 bases from V and 4 bases from J, with 12 bases between. The CDR3 reads CASSPTGAYGYTF. CDR3 nucleotides: TGTGCCAGCAGCCCGACAGGAGCCTATGGCTACACCTTC.

This sequence joins TRBV24-1 and TRBJ2-5; D is undetermined. The germline V and J ends were trimmed by 3 bases and 1 base, with 5 bases remaining between them. CDR1 and CDR2 from the germline V gene are KGHDR and SFDVKD. CDR3 length: 13 amino acids. The CDR3 spells CATSDGSQETQYF. The CDR3 DNA follows: TGTGCCACCAGTGATGGCAGCCAAGAGACCCAGTACTTC.

This chain uses TRBV15 with TRBJ2-1; 10 bases match TRBD1. The CDR3 has 16 residues. Germline trimming cut 1 base from V and 5 bases from J; bases unmatched to any gene: 5. CDR1 and CDR2 from the germline V gene are LNHNV and YYDKDF (reference sequence). The CDR3 loop reads CATSRGGQGNHNEQFF. In DNA, the CDR3 is TGTGCCACCAGCAGAGGGGGACAGGGGAACCACAATGAGCAGTTCTTC.

This chain connects TRBV6-6 to TRBJ1-1; no reliable D call. CDR3 length: 15 residues. The germline V and J ends were trimmed by 4 bases and 6 bases, with 18 bases remaining between them. Germline V gene sequence: CDR1 MNHNY, CDR2 SVGAGI (reference sequence). DNA for the CDR3: TGTGCCAGCAGTTCATTGGGCCCCGGGGTGGCTGAAGCTTTCTTT. Encoded protein: CASSSLGPGVAEAFF.

The chain is built from TRBV9 and TRBJ1-1, with TRBD1 matching 7 bases. Germline loops: CDR1 SGDLS, CDR2 YYNGEE. V trimming: 0 bases; J trimming: 1 base; junction bases outside the gene matches: 0. This CDR3 comprises 14 residues. DNA of the CDR3: TGTGCCAGCAGCGTAGGGGACAGGAACACTGAAGCTTTCTTT. Translated, it gives CASSVGDRNTEAFF.

This clone was detected only once. The gene calls are TRBV18 and TRBJ2-3; 14 bases map to TRBD2. Germline loops: CDR1 KGHSH, CDR2 LQKENI. V shed 0 bases, J shed 7 bases, and the junction held 3 bases outside the gene matches. CDR3 length: 16 residues. CDR3: CASSPPGLAGGNTQYF. The CDR3, as DNA: TGTGCCAGCTCACCACCCGGACTAGCGGGGGGAAATACGCAGTATTTT.

A few counts support this clone. The chain is built from TRBV4-2 and TRBJ2-2; possibly TRBD1 for D (6 bases). The CDR3 is made up of 16 amino acids. Germline lookup yields CDR1 LGHNA and CDR2 YNFKEQ. V was cut by 1 base and J by 1 base, with 10 bases left in between. The CDR3 region is CASSQAAGENTGELFF. The CDR3 bases are TGTGCCAGCAGCCAAGCGGCAGGGGAGAACACCGGGGAGCTGTTTTTT.

For the CDR3, the DNA is TGTGCCAGCAGTTTCGTTGAGGCCTATGGCTACACCTTC. Translation gives CASSFVEAYGYTF. The chain has TRBV6-2 or TRBV6-3 and TRBJ1-2, with D unclear. Germline assignment: CDR1 MNHEY and CDR2 SVGEGT. The V and J ends lost 4 bases and 4 bases respectively, with 10 bases between them. The CDR3 runs 13 residues.

This chain joins TRBV5-1 and TRBJ1-1; 7 bases line up with TRBD1. This CDR3 is 16 amino acids long. Unmatched junction bases numbered 6, after V lost 0 bases and J lost 1 base. The germline CDR1 and CDR2 sequences are SGHRS and YFSETQ. In nucleotides, the CDR3 is TGCGCCAGCAGCTTGGACTCACACAGGGGGAACACTGAAGCTTTCTTT. Translating gives CASSLDSHRGNTEAFF.

This clone was seen a handful of times. The genes are TRBV7-8 and TRBJ1-6; D possibly corresponds to TRBD1 (6 bases). The ends were cut back, 2 bases at V and 5 bases at J, with 16 bases in the middle. The germline V gene has CDR1 SGHVS and CDR2 FQNEAQ. The CDR3 covers 17 residues. CDR3 sequence: CASSLMPGRGDNSPLHF. The CDR3 coding sequence is TGTGCCAGCAGCTTAATGCCAGGCAGGGGCGATAATTCACCCCTCCACTTT.

The CDR3 loop reads CASSPMGTGSADTQYF. The CDR3 coding sequence is TGTGCCAGTAGTCCGATGGGGACAGGATCCGCAGATACGCAGTATTTT. J is TRBJ2-3 and V is TRBV19, with 8 nucleotides matching TRBD1. The V and J ends lost 5 bases and 4 bases, in that order; junction bases with no gene match: 11. The CDR3 extends over 16 amino acids. Germline loops: CDR1 LNHDA, CDR2 SQIVND (reference sequence). Complete variable domain (other parts from reference TRBV19 and TRBJ2-3): DGGITQSPKYLFRKEGQNVTLSCEQNLNHDAMYWYRQDPGQGLRLIYYSQIVNDFQKGDIAEGYSVSREKKESFPLTVTSAQKNPTAFYLCASSPMGTGSADTQYFGPGTRLTVL.

This chain joins TRBV6-5 and TRBJ2-5; TRBD2 matches 10 bases. The CDR3 extends over 15 amino acids. After removal of 2 bases from V and 6 bases from J, the junction contained 6 bases not matched to a gene. CDR1 and CDR2 (germline): MNHEY, SVGAGI. The CDR3 DNA reads TGTGCCAGCAGTTACGGAGCGGGGGGGCCGAAGACCCAGTACTTC. Amino acids: CASSYGAGGPKTQYF.

The chain combines TRBV28 with TRBJ1-2, with 8 bases aligning to TRBD1. In germline, CDR1 is MDHEN, CDR2 SYDVKM. The V gene end was trimmed by 6 bases and the J gene end by 4 bases; junction bases not matched to a gene: 10. This CDR3 comprises 15 residues. The CDR3 sequence is CASRTGPGGVYGYTF. The CDR3 nucleotides read TGTGCCAGCAGAACCGGCCCAGGGGGCGTCTATGGCTACACCTTC.

The V gene is TRBV6-5, the J gene TRBJ1-1; D not certain. The V end lost 9 bases, the J end lost 2 bases, and 10 bases lay between the germline ends. The CDR3 has 12 amino acids. Germline-derived CDR1 and CDR2 are MNHEY and SVGAGI. CDR3: CASNSGNTEAFF. Written as DNA, the CDR3 is TGTGCCAGTAATTCGGGTAACACTGAAGCTTTCTTT.